The source of this T cell receptor beta chain is a study of T-cell reconstitution after alpha-beta-depleted transplantation in children. Study outcomes and limitations: A year post-transplant, T-cell counts and diversity derived mostly from newly produced T cells. Certain patients had high TCRbeta diversity at day 60, and it came from recipient T cells and thymic progenitors that survived.

This clonotype occurred many times. The antigen is not known. Unique molecular identifiers were built into the TCRbeta library. TCRdb re-called the PCR reads with MiXCR, one entry per CDR3 protein. The repertoire includes 120,000 to 150,000 distinct CDR3 sequences, around 9% of them detected once, and roughly 20% sits in the top ten. Specimen: PBMCs, mostly from graft donor cells, collected 180 days after TCRalphabeta/CD19-depleted stem cell transplant. The sequence derives from a female patient younger than 10 who had a stem cell transplant for congenital amegakaryocytic thrombocytopenia, so the T cells may come from the graft donor.

Here the CDR3 reads CASSLFGARLYEQYF. The CDR3 DNA reads as TGTGCCAGCAGTTTATTCGGGGCAAGGCTCTACGAGCAGTACTTC. The chain carries TRBV28 and TRBJ2-7; D is perhaps TRBD1 or TRBD2 (5 bases each). This CDR3 has 15 residues. Trimming removed 1 base at V and 3 bases at J, with 13 bases between. CDR1 is MDHEN and CDR2 is SYDVKM in the germline V gene.